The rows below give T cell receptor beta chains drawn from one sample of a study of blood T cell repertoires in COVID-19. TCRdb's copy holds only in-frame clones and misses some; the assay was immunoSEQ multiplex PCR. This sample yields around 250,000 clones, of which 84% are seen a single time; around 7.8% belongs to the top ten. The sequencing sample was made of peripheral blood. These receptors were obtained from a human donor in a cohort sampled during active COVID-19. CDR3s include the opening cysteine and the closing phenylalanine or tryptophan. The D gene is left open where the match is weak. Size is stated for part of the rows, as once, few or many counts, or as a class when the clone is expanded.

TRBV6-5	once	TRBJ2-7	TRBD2	CASRHPGLADYEQYF	TGTGCCAGCAGACACCCGGGACTAGCGGACTACGAGCAGTACTTC
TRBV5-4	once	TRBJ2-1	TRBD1	CASSTTGPNEQFF	TGTGCCAGCAGCACGACAGGGCCCAATGAGCAGTTCTTC
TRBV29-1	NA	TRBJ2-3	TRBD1	CSAWTGSTDTQYF	TGCAGCGCCTGGACAGGGAGCACAGATACGCAGTATTTT
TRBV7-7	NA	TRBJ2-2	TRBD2	CASSALGTSGANTGELFF	TGTGCTAGCAGCGCCCTCGGGACTAGCGGAGCTAACACCGGGGAGCTGTTTTTT
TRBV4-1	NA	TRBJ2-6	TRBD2	CASSQGGGVAGANVLTF	TGCGCCAGCAGCCAAGGTGGGGGGGTCGCTGGGGCCAACGTCCTGACTTTC
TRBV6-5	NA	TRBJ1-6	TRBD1	CASINRGNSPLHF	TGTGCCAGCATTAACAGGGGAAATTCACCCCTCCACTTT
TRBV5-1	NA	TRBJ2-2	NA	CASSSQGHTGELFF	TGCGCCAGCAGTTCGCAGGGTCACACCGGGGAGCTGTTTTTT
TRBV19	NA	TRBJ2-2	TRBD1	CASSPRTGANGELFF	TGTGCCAGTAGTCCCCGGACAGGGGCGAACGGGGAGCTGTTTTTT
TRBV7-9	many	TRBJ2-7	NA	CASSLAGAAGINEQYF	TGTGCCAGCAGCTTAGCAGGAGCTGCAGGGATCAACGAGCAGTACTTC
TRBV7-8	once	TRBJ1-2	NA	CASSLLPTENYGYTF	TGTGCCAGCAGCTTACTTCCGACAGAAAACTATGGCTACACCTTC
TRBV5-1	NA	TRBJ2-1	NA	CASSLAQGLINEQFF	TGCGCCAGCAGCTTGGCCCAGGGGCTTATCAATGAGCAGTTCTTC
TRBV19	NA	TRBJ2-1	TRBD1	CASRRATGAGSSYNEQFF	TGTGCCAGTAGGAGGGCGACAGGGGCCGGGAGCTCCTACAATGAGCAGTTCTTC
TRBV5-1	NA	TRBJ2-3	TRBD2	CASSMTSGGPFWTDTQYF	TGCGCCAGCAGCATGACTAGCGGGGGCCCCTTTTGGACAGATACGCAGTATTTT
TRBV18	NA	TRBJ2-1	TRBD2	CASSPYPTSANNEQFF	TGTGCCAGCTCACCCTATCCGACTAGCGCAAACAATGAGCAGTTCTTC
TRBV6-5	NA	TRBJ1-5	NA	CASSSEGGISNQPQHF	TGTGCCAGCAGTTCTGAGGGAGGTATAAGCAATCAGCCCCAGCATTTT
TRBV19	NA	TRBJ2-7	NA	CASSRPGSYEQYF	TGTGCCAGTAGTAGGCCGGGCTCCTACGAGCAGTACTTC
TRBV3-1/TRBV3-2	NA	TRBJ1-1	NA	CASSQDQLHKNTEAFF	TGTGCCAGCAGCCAAGATCAATTACACAAGAACACTGAAGCTTTCTTT
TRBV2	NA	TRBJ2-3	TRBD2	CASSEAGLAGADTQYF	TGTGCCAGCAGTGAAGCGGGACTAGCGGGGGCAGATACGCAGTATTTT
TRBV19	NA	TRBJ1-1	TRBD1	CASGQGVAAEAFF	TGTGCCAGTGGACAGGGAGTGGCGGCTGAAGCTTTCTTT
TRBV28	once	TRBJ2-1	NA	CASSSGRYNEQFF	TGTGCCAGCAGTTCCGGGAGATACAATGAGCAGTTCTTC